The 2 T cell receptor beta chains presented below share a single source sample, sequenced in a study of T cell changes during pregnancy in multiple sclerosis. Measured with immunoSEQ multiplex PCR; TCRdb has only the in-frame clones, and not every one. The sample has 40,000 or so clones, about 92% seen once. This sample comprised CD8+ T cells from peripheral blood mononuclear cells, obtained in the third trimester of pregnancy. The receptors come from a female donor with multiple sclerosis, enrolled in a pregnancy study.

The chain carries TRBV18 and TRBJ2-2, with a tentative D call TRBD1 (6 bases). Germline-derived CDR1 and CDR2 are KGHSH and LQKENI. The V and J ends lost 3 bases and 5 bases respectively, with 16 bases between them. The CDR3 is made up of 16 amino acids. The CDR3 DNA reads as TGTGCCAGCTCACCCTCGGACAGAATTCTTACCGGGGAGCTGTTTTTT. It specifies CASSPSDRILTGELFF.

This clone was observed once. The genes are TRBV5-6 and TRBJ2-3; D remains ambiguous. CDR3 size: 12 residues. Deletions cut 3 bases from V and 5 bases from J, with 7 bases between. The germline CDR1 and CDR2 sequences are SGHDT and YYEEEE. This CDR3 is CASSSSVDTQYF. As DNA, the CDR3 is TGTGCCAGCAGCTCTTCGGTAGATACGCAGTATTTT.